Shown below are 27 T cell receptor beta chains from a single sample sequenced in a study of post-analysis software for immune sequencing data. General study results and limits: Among roughly 5 TRBV segments more frequent in patients than controls were TRBV5-6, TRBV5-1 and TRBV20-1.

Prepared TCR beta cDNA libraries contained unique molecular identifiers. TCRdb called the PCR reads again in MiXCR, with one record for every CDR3 protein. The sample yields hundreds of thousands of distinct CDR3 sequences, roughly two fifths seen once. What these receptors recognize is not known. The sequencing input was blood. These receptors originate from a girl aged 5-17 years with multiple sclerosis.

The chain is built from TRBV5-6 and TRBJ2-5, with unresolved D. Trimming took off 4 bases at V and 1 base at J, with 14 bases between the two ends. This CDR3 is 15 amino acids long. Germline loops: CDR1 SGHDT, CDR2 YYEEEE. This chain's CDR3 is CASSVPGRTQETQYF. Written as DNA, the CDR3 is TGTGCCAGCAGCGTGCCGGGTCGGACCCAAGAGACCCAGTACTTC.

The V call is TRBV5-6, the J call TRBJ2-7; no clear D gene. Germline V gene lookup returns CDR1 SGHDT and CDR2 YYEEEE. V lost 0 bases and J lost 3, with 7 bases in between. The CDR3 length is 13 residues. The CDR3 DNA is TGTGCCAGCAGCTTGGAGGGTCTCTACGAGCAGTACTTC. It yields the protein CASSLEGLYEQYF.

This rearrangement joins TRBV20-1 to TRBJ2-4; D unclear. V lost 2 bases and J lost 13, with 15 bases in between. This CDR3 is 12 amino acids long. Germline V CDR1 and CDR2: DFQATT, SNEGSKA (reference sequence). The CDR3 DNA follows: TGCAGTGCTAGAATGGACCAGTCCAAGCAGTACTTC. It is translated as CSARMDQSKQYF.

The J gene is TRBJ2-2, the V gene TRBV7-9; D is uncertain. Trimming removed 6 bases from V and 6 bases from J, with 8 bases in between. The CDR3 is 12 amino acids. Germline-derived CDR1 and CDR2 are SEHNR and FQNEAQ (reference sequence). CDR3 region: CASSFLAGELFF. The DNA for the CDR3 is TGTGCCAGCAGTTTTCTCGCCGGGGAGCTGTTTTTT.

This clonotype was observed a handful of times. The J gene is TRBJ2-1, the V gene TRBV5-1, with a tentative D call TRBD1 (6 bases). CDR1 is SGHRS and CDR2 is YFSETQ in the germline V gene. V lost 1 base, J lost 3 bases, and 11 bases lay in between. The CDR3 has 15 residues. CDR3 sequence: CASSLKDSFYNEQFF. CDR3 DNA: TGCGCCAGCAGCTTGAAGGACAGTTTCTACAATGAGCAGTTCTTC.

This clonotype was seen once. The chain joins TRBV7-2 to TRBJ2-7; no clear D. Trimming cost V 7 bases and J 7 bases, with 11 bases left between them. The CDR3 spans 11 residues. In germline, CDR1 is SGHTA, CDR2 FQGNSA. CDR3 nucleotides: TGTGCCAGCACGGGCGGAAGGGAGCAGTACTTC. This translates into CASTGGREQYF.

The CDR3, as DNA: TGTGCCAGCAGCTTAGAACGGAGGGGCCGCCTTCCTGAAGCTTTCTTT. It encodes CASSLERRGRLPEAFF. The chain employs TRBV5-6 and TRBJ1-1; the D gene is possibly TRBD1 (5 bases). V was clipped by 2 bases and J by 6 bases, with 20 bases between them. This CDR3 is built from 16 residues. The germline V gene has CDR1 SGHDT and CDR2 YYEEEE.

The genes are TRBV20-1 and TRBJ2-7; the D gene is possibly TRBD2 (5 bases). V lost 0 bases and J lost 2, with 14 bases in between. Per the germline V gene, CDR1 is DFQATT and CDR2 is SNEGSKA (reference sequence). There are 15 residues in the CDR3. This chain's CDR3 is CSARDLQRDPYEQYF. The CDR3 nucleotides are TGCAGTGCTAGAGACCTACAACGGGATCCCTACGAGCAGTACTTC.

The V call is TRBV5-5, the J call TRBJ1-5; D uncertain. Deletions cut 4 bases from V and 7 bases from J, with 12 bases between. Germline-derived CDR1 and CDR2 are SGHKS and YYEKEE (reference sequence). CDR3 length equals 13 residues. DNA for the CDR3: TGTGCCAGCAGCCAAGAGGGATGGCAGCCCCAGCATTTT. It codes for CASSQEGWQPQHF.

This clonotype was observed a few times. The V and J genes are TRBV20-1 and TRBJ2-7; 14 bases are shared with TRBD2. V gave up 6 bases and J gave up 2 bases; unmatched junction bases: 6. This CDR3 region has 15 residues. CDR1 and CDR2 from the germline V gene are DFQATT and SNEGSKA (reference sequence). Here the CDR3 DNA reads TGCAGTGCAGAGGGACTAGCGGGAGCCACCTACGAGCAGTACTTC. As protein: CSAEGLAGATYEQYF.

There are many counts of this clonotype. J is TRBJ2-7 and V is TRBV29-1, with D unclear. Trimming cost V 4 bases and J 1 base, with 11 bases left between them. The CDR3 is 13 residues long. Germline values: CDR1 SQVTM, CDR2 ANQGSEA. The CDR3 sequence is CSVGTKVSYEQYF. The CDR3 region has the DNA TGCAGCGTTGGGACGAAAGTGTCCTACGAGCAGTACTTC.

CDR3 in amino acids: CASSEGGDYNEQFF. CDR3 nucleotides: TGTGCCAGCAGCGAGGGGGGGGATTACAATGAGCAGTTCTTC. This chain links TRBV9 with TRBJ2-1; a weak D match, TRBD2 (7 bases). Germline V gives CDR1 SGDLS, CDR2 YYNGEE. Trimming removed 3 bases at V and 4 bases at J, with 11 bases between. This CDR3 is 14 amino acids long. Complete variable domain (other parts from reference TRBV9 and TRBJ2-1): DSGVTQTPKHLITATGQRVTLRCSPRSGDLSVYWYQQSLDQGLQFLIQYYNGEERAKGNILERFSAQQFPDLHSELNLSSLELGDSALYFCASSEGGDYNEQFFGPGTRLTVL.

The gene calls are TRBV7-2 and TRBJ2-4; 9 positions agree with TRBD1. The CDR3 runs to 14 residues. The germline gives CDR1 SGHTA, CDR2 FQGNSA. J gave up 13 bases and V 5 bases, and 12 bases lay outside the gene matches. The CDR3 reads CASSPQTGGEEQYF. The DNA for the CDR3 is TGTGCCAGCAGCCCTCAGACAGGGGGGGAGGAGCAGTACTTC.

The CDR3 loop is CASSVSWGWNTEAFF. In DNA, the CDR3 is TGTGCCAGCAGCGTAAGTTGGGGTTGGAACACTGAAGCTTTCTTT. The V and J genes are TRBV9 and TRBJ1-1; D ambiguous. Germline lookup yields CDR1 SGDLS and CDR2 YYNGEE. The length of the CDR3 is 15 residues. Trimming took 1 base from V and 1 from J, leaving 11 bases between them.

The genes are TRBV5-1 and TRBJ2-1; 10 nucleotides align to TRBD2. CDR3 size: 16 residues. The V gene end was trimmed by 2 bases and the J gene end by 6 bases; junction bases not matched to a gene: 8. Germline V gene data show CDR1 as SGHRS and CDR2 as YFSETQ. The CDR3 sequence is CASSFPLAGEPNEQFF. CDR3 coding DNA: TGCGCCAGCAGCTTTCCCCTAGCGGGGGAGCCCAATGAGCAGTTCTTC.

The rearrangement joins TRBV5-6 to TRBJ2-1, with a weak D call TRBD1 (6 bases). In germline, CDR1 is SGHDT, CDR2 YYEEEE. V lost 0 bases and J 10 bases, leaving 17 bases between the germline ends. This CDR3 comprises 15 residues. The CDR3: CASSLVRGPSGEQFF. In nucleotides, the CDR3 is TGTGCCAGCAGCTTGGTCAGGGGTCCCTCAGGGGAGCAGTTCTTC.

This clonotype was recorded a few times. V and J are TRBV28 and TRBJ2-7, with 12 bases aligning to TRBD2. The CDR3 sequence is 15 residues long. Germline CDR1 reads MDHEN; CDR2 reads SYDVKM. V was clipped by 5 bases and J by 1 base; unmatched bases: 3. CDR3 DNA: TGTGCCAGCAGTGCCGGACTAGCGGGATCCTACGAGCAGTACTTC. It is translated as CASSAGLAGSYEQYF.

The CDR3: CSVVGTGSSYEQYF. The CDR3 DNA reads as TGCAGCGTTGTTGGGACAGGGTCATCATACGAGCAGTACTTC. The J gene is TRBJ2-1, the V gene TRBV29-1, with TRBD1 identical over 9 bases. The last part of the DNA fits TRBJ2-7 better; the J call may be wrong. Germline loops: CDR1 SQVTM, CDR2 ANQGSEA. The CDR3 is 14 amino acids.

The rearrangement uses TRBV12-3 or TRBV12-4 and TRBJ2-1; 10 bases match TRBD2. The CDR3 consists of 15 residues. The V and J ends lost 2 bases and 8 bases, in that order; junction bases with no gene match: 6. CDR3 protein: CASSLPSGSIYEQFF. CDR3 DNA: TGTGCCAGCAGTTTACCTAGCGGGAGTATTTATGAGCAGTTCTTC.

This clonotype was seen a handful of times. This chain joins TRBV20-1 and TRBJ1-1, with TRBD1 identical over 8 bases. CDR3 size: 12 residues. The germline V gene has CDR1 DFQATT and CDR2 SNEGSKA (reference sequence). CDR3 in DNA: TGCACCGGACAGGGAATGAACACTGAAGCTTTCTTT. Translation: CTGQGMNTEAFF.

This clonotype was found a few times. The chain combines TRBV7-9 with TRBJ2-1; TRBD2 matches at 7 bases. This CDR3 spans 14 amino acids. CDR1 is SEHNR and CDR2 is FQNEAQ in the germline V gene (reference sequence). The V gene end was trimmed by 5 bases and the J gene end by 10 bases; junction bases not matched to a gene: 11. CDR3 loop: CASSVLGREWEQFF. The CDR3 DNA is TGTGCCAGCAGCGTACTTGGGCGGGAGTGGGAGCAGTTCTTC.

This clonotype showed up just a few times. The CDR3 nucleotides read TGTGCCAGCAGCCAAGAGTCCGGGACTAGTACCTACGAGCAGTACTTC. Its protein product is CASSQESGTSTYEQYF. The chain has TRBV4-2 and TRBJ2-7; 8 nucleotides match TRBD2. V shed 0 bases, J shed 2 bases, and the junction held 6 bases outside the gene matches. This CDR3 has 16 amino acids. Looked up from germline, CDR1 is LGHNA and CDR2 is YNFKEQ.

The V call is TRBV18, the J call TRBJ2-1, with 9 nucleotides matching TRBD1. V shed 3 bases, J shed 4 bases, and the junction held 7 bases outside the gene matches. The CDR3 has 16 amino acids. The germline gives CDR1 KGHSH, CDR2 LQKENI. The CDR3 region has the DNA TGTGCCAGCTCACCTACCTGGGACAGGGCTTACAATGAGCAGTTCTTC. Translated: CASSPTWDRAYNEQFF.

V gene TRBV12-3 or TRBV12-4 combines with J gene TRBJ2-4, with D perhaps matching TRBD2 (6 bases). The J call is uncertain, as TRBJ2-7 better fits the DNA end. The CDR3 covers 12 residues. CDR3 coding DNA: TGTGCCAGCAGCGTAGGGACTTCCGAGCAGTACTTC. Encoded protein: CASSVGTSEQYF.

In nucleotides, the CDR3 is TGTGCCAGCAGTGAGTGGCAGGGGAACACCGGGGAGCTGTTTTTT. Protein product: CASSEWQGNTGELFF. This chain uses TRBV2 with TRBJ2-2, with a weak D call TRBD1 (5 bases). Looked up from germline, CDR1 is SNHLY and CDR2 is FYNNEI. The V end was cut by 3 bases, the J end by 1 base, with 9 bases between. The length of the CDR3 is 15 residues.

V usage is TRBV10-3 and J usage is TRBJ1-4, with 8 nucleotides matching TRBD1. CDR1 ENHRY and CDR2 SYGVKD come from the germline V gene. Germline trimming cut 6 bases from V and 7 bases from J; bases unmatched to any gene: 4. CDR3 length: 13 residues. CDR3 in DNA: TGTGCCATCAGAAACAGGGGGTTTGAAAAACTGTTTTTT. This translates into CAIRNRGFEKLFF.

Comment on this clonotype: Mismatch with germline at one junction end may stem from a read error. The genes are TRBV27 and TRBJ2-3; the D is unclear. Germline CDR1 reads MNHEY; CDR2 reads SMNVEV (reference sequence). CDR3 size: 16 residues. The CDR3, as DNA: TGTGCCAGCAGTCCATTTGAGCTACATAGCACAGTTACGCAGTATTTT. Translating it yields CASSPFELHSTVTQYF.